This TCR beta chain was sequenced during a study of blood T cell repertoires in COVID-19. In the original workflow: Cell counts per sample came from amplifying reference gene primers. Repertoires were generated with immunoSEQ multiplex PCR, while TCRdb's copy carries only in-frame clones and drops some. V and J calls and clone size are given by that table; D and trimming were obtained from the DNA. This repertoire shows under 200,000 clones, approximately 91% found once; its top ten account for around 2.1%. The TCR comes from a man between 18 and 29 years old with acute or convalescent COVID-19. The sample consisted of peripheral blood.

The CDR3 loop is CASSQERTGRGNSPLHF. The CDR3 nucleotides read TGCGCCAGCAGCCAAGAACGGACAGGCCGGGGTAATTCACCCCTCCACTTT. The genes are TRBV4-1 and TRBJ1-6; TRBD1 matches 7 bases. The CDR3 sequence is 17 residues long. Germline CDR1 is MGHRA and CDR2 is YSYEKL. V lost 0 bases and J lost 6; bases outside the gene matches: 8.